The clone carrying this T cell receptor beta chain was found once. These data come from a study of T cell changes during pregnancy in multiple sclerosis. Germline assignment: CDR1 MNHEY and CDR2 SMNVEV (reference sequence). Trimming shortened V by 0 bases and J by 1 base, and 9 bases separated the two germline ends. The CDR3 consists of 15 residues. Here immunoSEQ multiplex PCR was the method, and the copy in TCRdb shows in-frame clones only, minus some. The sample lists 12,000 or so clones, about 86% occurring once. The J gene is TRBJ2-5, the V gene TRBV27, with D unclear. The sequences come from CD8+ T cells from peripheral blood mononuclear cells, collected in the second trimester of pregnancy. The origin of this receptor is a female donor in good health, enrolled as a control in a pregnancy study. The DNA of the CDR3 is TGTGCCAGCAGTTTATCGTTGGCGGCCCAAGAGACCCAGTACTTC. Encoded protein: CASSLSLAAQETQYF.